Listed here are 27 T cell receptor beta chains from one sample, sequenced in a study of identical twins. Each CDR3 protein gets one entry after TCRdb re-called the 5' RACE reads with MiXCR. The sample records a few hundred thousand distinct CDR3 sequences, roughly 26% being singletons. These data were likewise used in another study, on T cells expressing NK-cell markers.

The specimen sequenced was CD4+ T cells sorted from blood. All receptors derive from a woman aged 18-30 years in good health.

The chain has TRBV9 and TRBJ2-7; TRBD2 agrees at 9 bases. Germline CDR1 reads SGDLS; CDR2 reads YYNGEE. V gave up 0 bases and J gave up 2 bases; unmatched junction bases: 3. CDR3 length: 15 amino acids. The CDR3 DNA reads TGTGCCAGCAGCGTAGCACCTAGCGGGACCTACGAGCAGTACTTC. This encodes CASSVAPSGTYEQYF.

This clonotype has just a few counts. The chain's CDR3 is CASSLEGYSSTDTQYF. The CDR3 coding sequence is TGTGCCAGCAGCTTAGAGGGCTACTCTAGCACAGATACGCAGTATTTT. The chain is built from TRBV7-9 and TRBJ2-3; no firm D call. V lost 1 base to trimming and J lost 0 bases, with 11 bases between them. In germline, CDR1 is SEHNR, CDR2 FQNEAQ (reference sequence). This CDR3 is built from 16 residues.

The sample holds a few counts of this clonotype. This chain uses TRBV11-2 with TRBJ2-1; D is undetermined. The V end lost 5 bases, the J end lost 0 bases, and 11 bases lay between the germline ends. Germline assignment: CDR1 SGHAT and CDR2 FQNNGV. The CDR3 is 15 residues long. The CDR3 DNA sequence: TGTGCCAGCAGCCAAACACTCAGCTCCTACAATGAGCAGTTCTTC. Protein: CASSQTLSSYNEQFF.

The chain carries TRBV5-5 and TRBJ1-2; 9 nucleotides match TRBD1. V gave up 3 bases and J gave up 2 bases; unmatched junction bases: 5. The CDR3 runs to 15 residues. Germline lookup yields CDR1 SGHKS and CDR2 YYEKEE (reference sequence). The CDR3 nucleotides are TGTGCCAGCAGCTCCACAGGGGGCATCAACTATGGCTACACCTTC. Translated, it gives CASSSTGGINYGYTF. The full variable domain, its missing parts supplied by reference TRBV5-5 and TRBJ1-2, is DAGVTQSPTHLIKTRGQQVTLRCSPISGHKSVSWYQQVLGQGPQFIFQYYEKEERGRGNFPDRFSARQFPNYSSELNVNALLLGDSALYLCASSSTGGINYGYTFGSGTRLTVV.

This chain's CDR3 is CASSYSSSGDTQYF. CDR3 DNA: TGTGCCAGCAGTTACTCCTCTAGCGGCGATACGCAGTATTTT. V and J are TRBV6-5 and TRBJ2-3, with 7 bases lining up with TRBD2. This CDR3 spans 14 amino acids. CDR1 is MNHEY, CDR2 SVGAGI, per germline. After removal of 0 bases from V and 6 bases from J, the junction contained 3 bases not matched to a gene.

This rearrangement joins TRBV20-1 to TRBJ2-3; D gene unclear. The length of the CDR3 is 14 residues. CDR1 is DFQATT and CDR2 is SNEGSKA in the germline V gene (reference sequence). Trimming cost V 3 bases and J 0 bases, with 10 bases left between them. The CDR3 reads CSARRLYSTDTQYF. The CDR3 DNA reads TGCAGTGCTAGGCGGCTTTATAGCACAGATACGCAGTATTTT.

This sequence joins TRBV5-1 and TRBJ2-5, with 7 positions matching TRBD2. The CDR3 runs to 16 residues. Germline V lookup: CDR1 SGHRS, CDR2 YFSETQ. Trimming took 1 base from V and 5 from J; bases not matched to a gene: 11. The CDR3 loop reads CASSLRASGTRETQYF. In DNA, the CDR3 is TGCGCCAGCAGCTTGAGGGCTAGCGGAACGAGGGAGACCCAGTACTTC.

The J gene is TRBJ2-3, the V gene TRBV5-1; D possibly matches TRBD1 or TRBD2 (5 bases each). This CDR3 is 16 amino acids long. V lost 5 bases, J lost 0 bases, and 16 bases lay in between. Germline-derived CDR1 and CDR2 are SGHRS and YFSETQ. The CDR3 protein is CASSWGSPASTDTQYF. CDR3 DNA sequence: TGCGCCAGCAGTTGGGGGTCCCCCGCTAGCACAGATACGCAGTATTTT.

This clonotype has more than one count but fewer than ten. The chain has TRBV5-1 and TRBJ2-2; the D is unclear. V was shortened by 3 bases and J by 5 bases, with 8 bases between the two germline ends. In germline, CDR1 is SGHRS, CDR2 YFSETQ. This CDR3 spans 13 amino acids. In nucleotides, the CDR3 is TGCGCCAGCAGCTCAGACCCTACCGGGGAGCTGTTTTTT. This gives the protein CASSSDPTGELFF.

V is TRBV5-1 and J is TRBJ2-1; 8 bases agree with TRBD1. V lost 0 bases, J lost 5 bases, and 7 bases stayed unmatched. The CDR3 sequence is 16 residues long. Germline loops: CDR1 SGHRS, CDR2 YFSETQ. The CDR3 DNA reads TGCGCCAGCAGCTTGGGCCCGGACAGGGAACACAATGAGCAGTTCTTC. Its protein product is CASSLGPDREHNEQFF.

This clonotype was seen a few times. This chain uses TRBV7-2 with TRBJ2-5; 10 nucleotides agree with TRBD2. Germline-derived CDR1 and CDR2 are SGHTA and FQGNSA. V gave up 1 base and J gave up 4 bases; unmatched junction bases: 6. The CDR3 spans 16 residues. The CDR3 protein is CASSLVPSGSLETQYF. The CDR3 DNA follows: TGTGCCAGCAGCTTAGTTCCTAGCGGGAGTTTAGAGACCCAGTACTTC.

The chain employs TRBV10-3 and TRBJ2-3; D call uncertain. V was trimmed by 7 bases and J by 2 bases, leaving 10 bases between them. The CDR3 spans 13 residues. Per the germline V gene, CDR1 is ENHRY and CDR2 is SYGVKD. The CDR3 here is CAIKELITDTQYF. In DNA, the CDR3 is TGTGCCATCAAGGAACTCATCACAGATACGCAGTATTTT.

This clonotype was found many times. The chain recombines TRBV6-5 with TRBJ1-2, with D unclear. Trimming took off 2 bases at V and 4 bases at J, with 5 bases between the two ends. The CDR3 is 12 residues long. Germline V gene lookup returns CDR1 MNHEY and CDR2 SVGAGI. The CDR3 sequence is CASSYGRYGYTF. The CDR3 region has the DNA TGTGCCAGCAGTTACGGTCGCTATGGCTACACCTTC.

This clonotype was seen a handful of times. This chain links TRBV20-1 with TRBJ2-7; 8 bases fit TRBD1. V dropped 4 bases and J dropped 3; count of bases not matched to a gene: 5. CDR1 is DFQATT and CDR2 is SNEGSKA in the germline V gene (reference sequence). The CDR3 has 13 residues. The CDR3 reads CSAKQGVGYEQYF. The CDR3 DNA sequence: TGCAGTGCTAAACAGGGGGTCGGCTACGAGCAGTACTTC.

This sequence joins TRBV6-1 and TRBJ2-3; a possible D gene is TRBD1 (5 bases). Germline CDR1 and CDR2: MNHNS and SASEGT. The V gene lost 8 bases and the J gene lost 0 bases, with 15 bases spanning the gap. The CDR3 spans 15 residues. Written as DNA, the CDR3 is TGTGCCAGCGCCACCAGGGCCGAAAGCACAGATACGCAGTATTTT. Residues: CASATRAESTDTQYF.

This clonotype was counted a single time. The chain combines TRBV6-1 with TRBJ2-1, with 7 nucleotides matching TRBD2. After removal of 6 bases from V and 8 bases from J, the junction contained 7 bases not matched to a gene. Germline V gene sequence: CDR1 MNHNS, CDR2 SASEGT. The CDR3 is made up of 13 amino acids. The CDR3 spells CASRGWGGDEQFF. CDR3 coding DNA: TGTGCCAGCAGGGGCTGGGGGGGGGATGAGCAGTTCTTC.

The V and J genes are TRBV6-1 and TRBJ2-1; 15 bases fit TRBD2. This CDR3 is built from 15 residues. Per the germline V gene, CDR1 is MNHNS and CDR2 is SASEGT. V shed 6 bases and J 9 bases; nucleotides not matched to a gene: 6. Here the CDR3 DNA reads TGTGCCAGCAGGGGGCCGGGACTAGCGGGAGGTGAGCAGTTCTTC. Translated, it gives CASRGPGLAGGEQFF.

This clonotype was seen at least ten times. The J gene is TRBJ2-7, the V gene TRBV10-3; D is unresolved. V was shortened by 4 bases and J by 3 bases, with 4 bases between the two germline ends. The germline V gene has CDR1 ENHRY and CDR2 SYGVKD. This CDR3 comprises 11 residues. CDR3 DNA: TGTGCCATCAGTGGGGACTACGAGCAGTACTTC. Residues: CAISGDYEQYF.

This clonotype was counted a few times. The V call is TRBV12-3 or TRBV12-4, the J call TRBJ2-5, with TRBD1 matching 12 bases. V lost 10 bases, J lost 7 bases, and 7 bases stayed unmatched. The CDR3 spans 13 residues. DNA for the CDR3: TGTGCCACTGGGACAGGGGGCGAGCGGACCCAGTACTTC. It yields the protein CATGTGGERTQYF.

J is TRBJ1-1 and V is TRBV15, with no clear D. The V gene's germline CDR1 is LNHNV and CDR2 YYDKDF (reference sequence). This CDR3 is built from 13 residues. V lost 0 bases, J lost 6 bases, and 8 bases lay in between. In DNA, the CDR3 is TGTGCCACCAGCAGAGATTTGGGCCCTGAAGCTTTCTTT. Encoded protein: CATSRDLGPEAFF.

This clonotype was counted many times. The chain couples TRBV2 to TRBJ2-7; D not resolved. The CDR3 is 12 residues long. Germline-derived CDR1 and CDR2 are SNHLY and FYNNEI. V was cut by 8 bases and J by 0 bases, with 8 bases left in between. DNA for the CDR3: TGTGCCAGCTCAGAGAGCTCCTACGAGCAGTACTTC. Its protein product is CASSESSYEQYF.

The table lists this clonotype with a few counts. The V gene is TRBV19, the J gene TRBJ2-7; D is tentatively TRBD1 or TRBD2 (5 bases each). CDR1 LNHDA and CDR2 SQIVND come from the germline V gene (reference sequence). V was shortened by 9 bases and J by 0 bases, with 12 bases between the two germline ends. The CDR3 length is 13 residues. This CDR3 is CARKRGSSYEQYF. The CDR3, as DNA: TGTGCCAGGAAGAGGGGAAGCTCCTACGAGCAGTACTTC.

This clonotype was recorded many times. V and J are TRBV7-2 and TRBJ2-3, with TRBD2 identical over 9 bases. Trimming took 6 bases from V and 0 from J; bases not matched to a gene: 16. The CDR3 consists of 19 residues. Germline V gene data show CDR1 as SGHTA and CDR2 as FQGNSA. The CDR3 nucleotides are TGTGCCAGCAGTCGCTACAGGGGAACTAGCGGGTCTAGCACAGATACGCAGTATTTT. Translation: CASSRYRGTSGSSTDTQYF.

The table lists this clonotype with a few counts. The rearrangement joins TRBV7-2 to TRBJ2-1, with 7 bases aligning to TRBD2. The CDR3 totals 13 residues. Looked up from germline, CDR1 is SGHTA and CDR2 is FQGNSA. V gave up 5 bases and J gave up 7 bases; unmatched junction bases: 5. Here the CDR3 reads CASSRIGRNEQFF. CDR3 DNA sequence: TGTGCCAGCAGCAGAATCGGGAGGAATGAGCAGTTCTTC.

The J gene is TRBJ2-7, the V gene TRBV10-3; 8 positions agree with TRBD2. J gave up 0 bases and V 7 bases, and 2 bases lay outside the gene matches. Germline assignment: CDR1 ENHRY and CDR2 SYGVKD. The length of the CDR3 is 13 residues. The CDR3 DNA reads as TGTGCCATCACAGCGGGGGCCTCCTACGAGCAGTACTTC. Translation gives CAITAGASYEQYF.

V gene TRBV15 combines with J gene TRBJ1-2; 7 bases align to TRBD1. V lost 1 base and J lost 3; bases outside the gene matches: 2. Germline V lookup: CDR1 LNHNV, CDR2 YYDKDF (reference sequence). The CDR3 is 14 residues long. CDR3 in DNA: TGTGCCACCAGCAGAGGGACAGGAGACTATGGCTACACCTTC. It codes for CATSRGTGDYGYTF.

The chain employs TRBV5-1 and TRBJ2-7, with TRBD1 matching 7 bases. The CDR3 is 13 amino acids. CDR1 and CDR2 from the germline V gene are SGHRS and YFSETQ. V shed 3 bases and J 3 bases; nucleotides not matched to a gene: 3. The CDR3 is CASSSGQVYEQYF. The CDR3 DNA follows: TGCGCCAGCAGCTCCGGACAGGTCTACGAGCAGTACTTC. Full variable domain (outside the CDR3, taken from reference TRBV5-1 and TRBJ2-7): KAGVTQTPRYLIKTRGQQVTLSCSPISGHRSVSWYQQTPGQGLQFLFEYFSETQRNKGNFPGRFSGRQFSNSRSEMNVSTLELGDSALYLCASSSGQVYEQYFGPGTRLTVT.